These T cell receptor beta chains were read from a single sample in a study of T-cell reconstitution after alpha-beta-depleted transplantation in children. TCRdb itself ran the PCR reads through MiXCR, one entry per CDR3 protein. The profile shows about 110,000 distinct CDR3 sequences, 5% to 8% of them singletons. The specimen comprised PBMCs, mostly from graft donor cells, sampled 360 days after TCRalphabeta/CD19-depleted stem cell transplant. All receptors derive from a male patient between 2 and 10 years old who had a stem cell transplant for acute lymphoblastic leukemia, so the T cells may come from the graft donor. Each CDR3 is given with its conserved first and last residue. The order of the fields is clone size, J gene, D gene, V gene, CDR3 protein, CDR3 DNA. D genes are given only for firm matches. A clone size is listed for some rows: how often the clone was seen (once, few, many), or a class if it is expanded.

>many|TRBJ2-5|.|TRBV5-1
CASSLGARGSQETQYF
TGCGCCAGCAGCTTGGGGGCGCGGGGCTCCCAAGAGACCCAGTACTTC
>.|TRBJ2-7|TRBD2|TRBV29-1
CSVEITSGASYEQYF
TGCAGCGTGGAAATAACTAGCGGTGCTTCCTACGAGCAGTACTTC
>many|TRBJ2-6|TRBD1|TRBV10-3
CAISERDSASGANVLTF
TGTGCCATCAGTGAGCGGGACAGCGCCTCTGGGGCCAACGTCCTGACTTTC
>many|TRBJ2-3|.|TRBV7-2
CASSWTDTQYF
TGTGCCAGCAGCTGGACAGATACGCAGTATTTT
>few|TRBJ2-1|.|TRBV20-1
CSARDIGNEQFF
TGCAGTGCTAGGGACATAGGGAATGAGCAGTTCTTC
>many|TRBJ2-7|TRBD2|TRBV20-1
CSAPPGLVSYEQYF
TGCAGTGCCCCCCCGGGACTAGTAAGCTACGAGCAGTACTTC
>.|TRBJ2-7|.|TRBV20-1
CSAMDSWGLYEQYF
TGCAGTGCCATGGACAGCTGGGGATTGTACGAGCAGTACTTC
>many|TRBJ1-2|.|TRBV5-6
CASSPSVSLNYGYTF
TGTGCCAGCAGCCCTTCCGTCTCTCTAAACTATGGCTACACCTTC
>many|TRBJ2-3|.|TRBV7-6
CASSPRLARRTDTQYF
TGTGCCAGCAGCCCCCGGCTAGCGAGAAGGACAGATACGCAGTATTTT
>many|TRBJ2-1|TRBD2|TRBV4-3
CASSYETSGSVGNEQFF
TGCGCCAGCAGCTATGAGACTAGCGGGAGTGTCGGGAATGAGCAGTTCTTC
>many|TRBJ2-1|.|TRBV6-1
CASSSPLASAYNEQFF
TGTGCCAGCAGCTCCCCACTAGCCTCGGCCTACAATGAGCAGTTCTTC
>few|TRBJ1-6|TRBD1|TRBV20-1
CSARVTGVQSPLHF
TGCAGTGCTAGAGTTACAGGGGTGCAATCACCCCTCCACTTT
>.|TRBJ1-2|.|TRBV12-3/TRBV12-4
CASSFRAGDGYTF
TGTGCCAGCAGTTTTAGGGCAGGGGATGGCTACACCTTC
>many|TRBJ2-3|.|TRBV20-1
CSADLPNNTQYF
TGCAGTGCCGACCTACCCAATAATACGCAGTATTTT
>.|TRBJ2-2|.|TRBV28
CASIPRIAGYGELFF
TGTGCCAGCATCCCGAGGATAGCCGGGTACGGGGAGCTGTTTTTT
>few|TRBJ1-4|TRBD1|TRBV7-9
CASSLTTGRDEKLFF
TGTGCCAGCAGCTTAACGACAGGGAGGGATGAAAAACTGTTTTTT
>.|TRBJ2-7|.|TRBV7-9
CASSSDGIQYF
TGTGCCAGCAGCTCCGACGGTATTCAGTACTTC
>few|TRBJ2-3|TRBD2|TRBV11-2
CASSLPGPSGDLTDTQYF
TGTGCCAGCAGCTTACCTGGGCCTAGCGGGGACCTCACAGATACGCAGTATTTT
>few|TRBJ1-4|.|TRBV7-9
CASSLVPGTNEKLFF
TGTGCCAGCAGCTTAGTACCGGGGACTAATGAAAAACTGTTTTTT
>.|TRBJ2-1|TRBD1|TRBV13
CASSLPGQNNEQFF
TGTGCCAGCAGCCTACCGGGACAGAACAATGAGCAGTTCTTC
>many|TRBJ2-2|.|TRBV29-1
CSVAAGSGELFF
TGCAGCGTTGCGGCAGGGTCCGGGGAGCTGTTTTTT
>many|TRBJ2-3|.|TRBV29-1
CSVEIDSRGTDTQYF
TGCAGCGTTGAAATCGACAGTCGGGGCACAGATACGCAGTATTTT
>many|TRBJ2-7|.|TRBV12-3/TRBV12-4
CASRLGGGGTYEQYF
TGTGCCAGCAGGTTAGGAGGGGGGGGAACCTACGAGCAGTACTTC
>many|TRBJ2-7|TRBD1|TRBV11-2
CASSRWDSLYEQYF
TGTGCCAGCAGCCGATGGGACAGTCTCTACGAGCAGTACTTC
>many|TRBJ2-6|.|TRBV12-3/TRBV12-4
CASSLALSGANVLTF
TGTGCCAGCAGTTTAGCGCTCTCTGGGGCCAACGTCCTGACTTTC
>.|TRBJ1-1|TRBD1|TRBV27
CASSVDRGPTEAFF
TGTGCCAGCAGTGTGGACAGGGGGCCCACTGAAGCTTTCTTT
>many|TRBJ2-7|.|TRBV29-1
CSVEGGRSYEQYF
TGCAGCGTTGAAGGGGGCCGCTCCTACGAGCAGTACTTC
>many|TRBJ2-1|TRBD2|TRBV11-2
CASSFGLDTYNEQFF
TGTGCCAGCAGCTTCGGACTAGATACCTACAATGAGCAGTTCTTC
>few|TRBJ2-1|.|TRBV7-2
CASSLAIPGSGPEGEQFF
TGTGCCAGCAGCTTAGCGATCCCGGGGTCGGGGCCGGAGGGGGAGCAGTTCTTC
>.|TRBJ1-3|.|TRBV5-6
CASSLRGTIYF
TGTGCCAGCAGCCTGAGGGGCACCATATATTTT
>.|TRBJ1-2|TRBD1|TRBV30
CAWSVRRTGSGYGYTF
TGTGCCTGGAGTGTACGAAGGACAGGGTCTGGTTATGGCTACACCTTC
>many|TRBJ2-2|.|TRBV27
CASSIWGGFTGELFF
TGTGCCAGCAGTATTTGGGGGGGCTTTACCGGGGAGCTGTTTTTT
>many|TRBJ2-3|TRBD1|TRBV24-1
CATSDLGQGATDTQYF
TGTGCCACCAGTGATTTGGGTCAGGGGGCAACAGATACGCAGTATTTT
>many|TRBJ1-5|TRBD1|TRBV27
CASSLEGARNQPQHF
TGTGCCAGCAGCCTAGAGGGGGCGCGGAATCAGCCCCAGCATTTT
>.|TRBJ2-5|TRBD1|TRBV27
CASSFGRGRRTQYF
TGTGCCAGCAGTTTCGGCAGGGGGCGGAGGACCCAGTACTTC
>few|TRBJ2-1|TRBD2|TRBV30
CAWAQLANEQFF
TGTGCCTGGGCTCAACTAGCGAATGAGCAGTTCTTC
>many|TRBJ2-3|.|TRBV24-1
CATSDLTDRRWHTQYF
TGTGCCACCAGTGATTTGACAGATAGGAGGTGGCATACGCAGTATTTT